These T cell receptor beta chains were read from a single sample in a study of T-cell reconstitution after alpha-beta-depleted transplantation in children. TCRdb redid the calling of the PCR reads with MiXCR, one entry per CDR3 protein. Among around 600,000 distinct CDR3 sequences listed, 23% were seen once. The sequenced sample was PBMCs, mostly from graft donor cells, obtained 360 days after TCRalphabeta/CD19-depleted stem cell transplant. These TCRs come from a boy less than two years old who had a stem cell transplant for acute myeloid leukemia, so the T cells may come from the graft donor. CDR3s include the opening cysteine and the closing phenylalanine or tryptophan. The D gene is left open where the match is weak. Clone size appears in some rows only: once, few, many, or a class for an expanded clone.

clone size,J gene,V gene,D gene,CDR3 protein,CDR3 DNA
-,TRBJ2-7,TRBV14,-,CASSLLRANSYEEYF,TGTGCCAGCAGCCTCCTCCGGGCCAATTCCTACGAGGAGTACTTC
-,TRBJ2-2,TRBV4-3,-,CASSQGRERPGELFF,TGCGCCAGCAGCCAAGGACGGGAGAGGCCCGGGGAGCTGTTTTTT
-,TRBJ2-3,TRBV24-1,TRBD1,CAVQTGVTDTQYF,TGTGCCGTACAAACAGGGGTGACGGATACGCAGTATTTT
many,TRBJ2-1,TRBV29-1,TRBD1,CSARTGVDNEQFF,TGCAGCGCGAGGACAGGGGTGGACAATGAGCAGTTCTTC
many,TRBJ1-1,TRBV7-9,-,CASSLVGGGFSEAFF,TGTGCCAGCAGCTTAGTAGGAGGGGGATTCTCTGAAGCTTTCTTT
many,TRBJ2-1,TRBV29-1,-,CSAHTYTRYNEQFF,TGCAGCGCCCACACCTACACCCGCTACAATGAGCAGTTCTTC
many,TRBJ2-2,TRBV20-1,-,CSCGTAGELFF,TGCAGTTGCGGGACGGCCGGGGAGCTGTTTTTT
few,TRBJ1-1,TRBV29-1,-,CSVDDNLRAFF,TGCAGCGTTGACGACAATTTACGAGCTTTCTTT
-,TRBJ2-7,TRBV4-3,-,CASSQDLVQGGAYEQYF,TGCGCCAGCAGCCAAGATCTAGTGCAAGGGGGTGCCTACGAGCAGTACTTC
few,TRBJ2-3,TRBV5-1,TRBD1,CASSLEFRTGVTDTQYF,TGCGCCAGCAGCTTGGAATTTCGGACAGGGGTGACAGATACGCAGTATTTT
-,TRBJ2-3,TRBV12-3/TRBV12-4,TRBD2,CASTSLADLPDTQYF,TGTGCCAGCACCTCCCTAGCGGATCTTCCAGATACGCAGTATTTT
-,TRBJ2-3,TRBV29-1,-,CSFSGEADTQYF,TGCAGCTTCTCAGGGGAGGCAGATACGCAGTATTTT
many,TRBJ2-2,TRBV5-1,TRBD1,CASSQQGDTGELFF,TGCGCCAGCAGCCAACAGGGGGACACCGGGGAGCTGTTTTTT
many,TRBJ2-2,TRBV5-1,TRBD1,CASSRQGSTGELFF,TGCGCCAGCAGCCGACAGGGTAGCACCGGGGAGCTGTTTTTT
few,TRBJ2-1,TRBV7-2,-,CASSARDPGNNEQFF,TGTGCCAGCAGCGCTCGGGACCCAGGGAACAATGAGCAGTTCTTC
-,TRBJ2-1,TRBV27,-,CASRYRQDAGYNEQFF,TGTGCCAGCAGATACCGACAGGACGCAGGGTACAATGAGCAGTTCTTC
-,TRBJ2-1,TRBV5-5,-,CASSLVRGTGIPYNEQFF,TGTGCCAGCAGCTTGGTGCGGGGAACAGGGATACCCTACAATGAGCAGTTCTTC
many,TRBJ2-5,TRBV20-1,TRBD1,CSATGQGRETQYF,TGCAGTGCTACTGGACAGGGACGAGAGACCCAGTACTTC
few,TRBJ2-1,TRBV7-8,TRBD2,CASSPGLAEYNEQFF,TGTGCCAGCAGCCCCGGACTAGCGGAGTACAATGAGCAGTTCTTC
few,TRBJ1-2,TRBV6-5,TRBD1,CASSYTKVPGTANYGYTF,TGTGCCAGCAGTTACACCAAGGTACCCGGGACAGCAAACTATGGCTACACCTTC
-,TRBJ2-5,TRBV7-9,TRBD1,CASSPLRRDRGGETQYF,TGTGCCAGCAGCCCGCTCCGGCGGGACAGGGGGGGAGAGACCCAGTACTTC
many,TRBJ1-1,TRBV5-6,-,CASSDRRFTEAFF,TGTGCCAGCAGCGACCGACGGTTCACTGAAGCTTTCTTT
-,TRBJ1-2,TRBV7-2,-,CASSEEGRLYGYTF,TGTGCCAGCAGCGAAGAGGGACGGCTCTATGGCTACACCTTC
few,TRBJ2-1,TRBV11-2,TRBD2,CASYSGGAYNEQFF,TGTGCCAGCTACAGCGGGGGGGCCTACAATGAGCAGTTCTTC
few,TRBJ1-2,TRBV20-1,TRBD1,CSASRGQGYGYTF,TGCAGTGCTAGCCGGGGACAGGGCTACGGCTACACCTTC
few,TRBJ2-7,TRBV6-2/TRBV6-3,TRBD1,CASSSRDSRYEQYF,TGTGCCAGCAGCTCCAGGGACAGCCGCTACGAGCAGTACTTC
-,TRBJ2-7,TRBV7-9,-,CASSTRGIGNYEQYF,TGTGCCAGCAGCACCCGCGGAATTGGGAACTACGAGCAGTACTTC
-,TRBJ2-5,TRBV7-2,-,CASSLYPGAQETQYF,TGTGCCAGCAGCTTATACCCGGGGGCTCAAGAGACCCAGTACTTC
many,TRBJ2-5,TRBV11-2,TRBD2,CASRGLRGDQETQYF,TGTGCCAGCAGGGGACTGCGGGGGGACCAAGAGACCCAGTACTTC
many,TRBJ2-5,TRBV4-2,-,CASSQDELVRQTQYF,TGTGCCAGCAGCCAAGATGAACTAGTACGGCAAACCCAGTACTTC
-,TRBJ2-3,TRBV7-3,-,CASSSLEGGLTDTQYF,TGTGCCAGCAGCTCCCTAGAGGGAGGACTCACAGATACGCAGTATTTT
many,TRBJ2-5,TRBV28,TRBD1,CASSYHRSGQGEQETQYF,TGTGCCAGCAGTTACCACCGATCGGGACAGGGAGAGCAAGAGACCCAGTACTTC
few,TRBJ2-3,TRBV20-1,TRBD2,CSASGGAFYGTDTQYF,TGCAGTGCTAGCGGGGGGGCCTTCTATGGTACAGATACGCAGTATTTT
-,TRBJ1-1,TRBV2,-,CASRGDMERTEAFF,TGTGCCAGCAGGGGGGATATGGAGCGGACTGAAGCTTTCTTT
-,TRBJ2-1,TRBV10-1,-,CASSRSAAYNEQFF,TGCGCCAGCAGTCGCTCGGCCGCCTACAATGAGCAGTTCTTC
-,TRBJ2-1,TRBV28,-,CASSWEGWRSDEQFF,TGTGCCAGCTCGTGGGAAGGGTGGAGGTCAGATGAGCAGTTCTTC
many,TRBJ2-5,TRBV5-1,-,CASSMARPPQETQYF,TGCGCCAGCAGCATGGCCCGGCCCCCCCAAGAGACCCAGTACTTC
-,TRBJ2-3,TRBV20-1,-,CSATGTASTDTQYF,TGCAGTGCCACGGGGACGGCTAGCACAGATACGCAGTATTTT
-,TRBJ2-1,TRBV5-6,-,CASKTSQGPAYNEQFF,TGTGCCAGCAAAACTTCTCAGGGGCCGGCCTACAATGAGCAGTTCTTC
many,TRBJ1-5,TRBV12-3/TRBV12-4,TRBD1,CASSLGTGNSNQPQHF,TGTGCCAGCAGTCTCGGGACAGGTAATAGCAATCAGCCCCAGCATTTT
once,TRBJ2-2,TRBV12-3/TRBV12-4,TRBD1,CASRGGTGRLNTGELFF,TGTGCCAGCAGGGGCGGGACAGGGCGGCTGAACACCGGGGAGCTGTTTTTT
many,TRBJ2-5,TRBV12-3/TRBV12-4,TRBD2,CASSATGTSGGETQYF,TGTGCCAGCAGTGCAACCGGGACTAGCGGGGGGGAGACCCAGTACTTC
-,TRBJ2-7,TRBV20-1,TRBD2,CSARTPSGGPYEQYF,TGCAGTGCTAGAACCCCTAGCGGGGGTCCCTACGAGCAGTACTTC
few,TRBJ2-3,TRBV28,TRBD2,CASSLQGLNTDTQYF,TGTGCCAGCAGTTTACAGGGACTAAACACAGATACGCAGTATTTT
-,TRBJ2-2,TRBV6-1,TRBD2,CASSRRTSGAGELFF,TGTGCCAGCAGTCGACGGACTAGCGGGGCCGGGGAGCTGTTTTTT
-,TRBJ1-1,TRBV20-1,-,CSARDASAGANTEAFF,TGCAGTGCTAGAGATGCTTCGGCAGGGGCAAACACTGAAGCTTTCTTT
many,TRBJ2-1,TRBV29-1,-,CSVEKGYWQASYNEQFF,TGCAGCGTTGAAAAGGGATATTGGCAGGCCAGCTACAATGAGCAGTTCTTC
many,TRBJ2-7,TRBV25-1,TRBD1,CASSAIRTGSSYEQYF,TGTGCCAGCAGTGCCATTAGGACAGGGAGCTCCTACGAGCAGTACTTC
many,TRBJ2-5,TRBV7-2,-,CASSFDRQETQYF,TGTGCCAGCAGCTTCGACCGGCAAGAGACCCAGTACTTC
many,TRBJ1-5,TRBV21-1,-,CASSKAPGIFDGNSNQPQHF,TGTGCCAGCAGCAAAGCGCCCGGAATTTTTGACGGAAATAGCAATCAGCCCCAGCATTTT
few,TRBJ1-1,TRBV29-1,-,CSVAPHSIPNTEAFF,TGCAGCGTCGCTCCACACAGTATCCCGAACACTGAAGCTTTCTTT
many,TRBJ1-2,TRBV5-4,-,CASSEGVRYGYTF,TGTGCCAGCAGCGAGGGAGTACGATATGGCTACACCTTC
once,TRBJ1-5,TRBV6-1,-,CASRARVGGNQPQHF,TGTGCCAGCAGAGCCCGGGTAGGGGGCAATCAGCCCCAGCATTTT
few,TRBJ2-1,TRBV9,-,CASSAAATGRDNEQFF,TGTGCCAGCAGCGCGGCAGCTACAGGGCGGGACAATGAGCAGTTCTTC
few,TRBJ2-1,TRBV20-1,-,CSARASLPGSYNEQFF,TGCAGTGCTAGAGCTTCGCTCCCAGGGTCCTACAATGAGCAGTTCTTC